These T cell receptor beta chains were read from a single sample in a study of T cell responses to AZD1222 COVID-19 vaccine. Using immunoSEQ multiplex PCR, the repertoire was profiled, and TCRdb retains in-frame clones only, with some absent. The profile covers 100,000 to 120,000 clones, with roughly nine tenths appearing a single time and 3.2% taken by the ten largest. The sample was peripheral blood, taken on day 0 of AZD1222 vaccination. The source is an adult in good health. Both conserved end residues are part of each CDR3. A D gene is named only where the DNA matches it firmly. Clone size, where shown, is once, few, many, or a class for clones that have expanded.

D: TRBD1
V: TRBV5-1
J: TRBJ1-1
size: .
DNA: TGCGCCAGCAGCTTGGGGGACAGGACTGAAGCTTTCTTT
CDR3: CASSLGDRTEAFF

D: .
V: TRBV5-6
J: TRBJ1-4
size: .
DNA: TGTGCCAGCAGCGCCCGCCCAGCTAATGAAAAACTGTTTTTT
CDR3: CASSARPANEKLFF

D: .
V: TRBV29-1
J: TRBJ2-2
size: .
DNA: TGCAGCGCTGAACCTAACGGAGCCGGGGAGCTGTTTTTT
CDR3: CSAEPNGAGELFF

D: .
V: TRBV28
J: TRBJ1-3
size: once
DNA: TGTGCCAGCAAAAGCCGGGGGGTGAGAAACACCATATATTTT
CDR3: CASKSRGVRNTIYF

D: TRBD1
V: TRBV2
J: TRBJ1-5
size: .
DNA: TGTGCCAGCAGAGCGGAAGGGACAGGGGGCTCCCGCAATCAGCCCCAGCATTTT
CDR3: CASRAEGTGGSRNQPQHF

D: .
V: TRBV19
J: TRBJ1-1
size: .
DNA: TGTGCCAGTAGTACGGGCCTCCCGAACACTGAAGCTTTCTTT
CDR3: CASSTGLPNTEAFF

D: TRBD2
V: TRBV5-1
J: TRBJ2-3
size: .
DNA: TGCGCCAGCAGCTTTCCTAGCGGGGGGGCCGCAGATACGCAGTATTTT
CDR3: CASSFPSGGAADTQYF

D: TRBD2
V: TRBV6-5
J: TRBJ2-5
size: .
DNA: TGTGCCAGCAGCCAGCGGACTAGCGGCCAAGAGACCCAGTACTTC
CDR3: CASSQRTSGQETQYF

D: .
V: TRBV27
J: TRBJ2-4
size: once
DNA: TGTGCCAGCAGTTTAGGACGGACGGAAAACATTCAGTACTTC
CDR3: CASSLGRTENIQYF

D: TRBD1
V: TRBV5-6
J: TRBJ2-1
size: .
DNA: TGTGCCAGCAGCTTGTACAGGGGGTACAATGAGCAGTTCTTC
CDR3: CASSLYRGYNEQFF

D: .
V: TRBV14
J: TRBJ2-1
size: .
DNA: TGTGCCAGCAGCCTACAGGGCTATGAGCAGTTCTTC
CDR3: CASSLQGYEQFF